One sample yielded the 8 T cell receptor beta chains listed below, sequenced in a study of T cells after yellow fever vaccination. TCRdb reprocessed the 5' RACE reads with MiXCR, giving one entry per CDR3 protein. The sample yields roughly 520,000 distinct CDR3 sequences, 21% seen once. The sequences come from PBMCs, collected 21 days after the first yellow fever vaccination. These receptors all come from a man between 18 and 29 years old who received the YFV17D yellow fever vaccine.

This rearrangement joins TRBV5-1 to TRBJ2-2, with TRBD2 matching 9 bases. Looked up from germline, CDR1 is SGHRS and CDR2 is YFSETQ. V lost 0 bases, J lost 7 bases, and 7 bases stayed unmatched. The CDR3 sequence is 16 residues long. This CDR3 is CASSLDPSGGIGELFF. CDR3 nucleotides: TGCGCCAGCAGCTTGGATCCGAGCGGGGGGATCGGGGAGCTGTTTTTT.

The chain joins TRBV28 to TRBJ2-7; no definite D call. Per the germline V gene, CDR1 is MDHEN and CDR2 is SYDVKM. This CDR3 region has 13 residues. V lost 2 bases, J lost 4 bases, and 9 bases lay in between. The CDR3 nucleotides are TGTGCCAGCAGTTTAGTCGGTGGGTACGAGCAGTACGTC. This gives the protein CASSLVGGYEQYV.

This clonotype was observed a handful of times. V is TRBV19 and J is TRBJ2-2, with D possibly matching TRBD1 (6 bases). V lost 3 bases, J lost 1 base, and 21 bases lay in between. The CDR3 is made up of 19 amino acids. Germline V gene data show CDR1 as LNHDA and CDR2 as SQIVND (reference sequence). This CDR3 is CASSINRDIPPGNTGELFF. The CDR3 DNA sequence: TGTGCCAGTAGTATCAACCGGGACATCCCCCCGGGGAACACCGGGGAGCTGTTTTTT. Based on the CDR3 plus reference TRBV19 and TRBJ2-2, the full variable domain is DGGITQSPKYLFRKEGQNVTLSCEQNLNHDAMYWYRQDPGQGLRLIYYSQIVNDFQKGDIAEGYSVSREKKESFPLTVTSAQKNPTAFYLCASSINRDIPPGNTGELFFGEGSRLTVL.

This clonotype was seen at least ten times. The chain joins TRBV12-3 or TRBV12-4 to TRBJ2-7; D gene uncertain. Trimming pared 3 bases from V and 7 bases from J, leaving 7 bases between. CDR3 length equals 11 residues. This CDR3 reads CASSLGREQYF. The CDR3 bases are TGTGCCAGCAGTTTGGGCCGGGAGCAGTACTTC.

The chain employs TRBV3-1 and TRBJ1-1, with D unresolved. The CDR3 is 13 residues long. Trimming left V 8 bases short and J 3 bases short, with 13 bases between. Germline lookup yields CDR1 LGHDT and CDR2 YNNKEL (reference sequence). CDR3 in DNA: TGTGCCAGCGGACGGAGGCAGGACACTGAAGCTTTCTTT. This gives the protein CASGRRQDTEAFF.

The chain uses TRBV7-2 and TRBJ2-7; no firm D call. V was clipped by 4 bases and J by 5 bases, with 15 bases between them. The CDR3 sequence is 14 residues long. CDR1 is SGHTA, CDR2 FQGNSA, per germline. This CDR3 reads CASSSSLRSNEQYF. As DNA, the CDR3 is TGTGCCAGCAGCTCCTCGCTCCGGTCGAACGAGCAGTACTTC.

Comments on this clonotype: This CDR3 fails to terminate in the conserved phenylalanine or tryptophan, so it likely reflects a read error. The rearrangement uses TRBV12-3 or TRBV12-4 and TRBJ2-5, with TRBD1 as a possible D gene (5 bases). This CDR3 region has 13 residues. Trimming pared 5 bases from V and 1 base from J, leaving 8 bases between. Written as DNA, the CDR3 is TGTGCCAGCAGTACGACAGTCCAAGAGACCCAGTACTTA. Translated, it gives CASSTTVQETQYL.

This clonotype came up a few times. The chain carries TRBV3-1 and TRBJ1-2; 7 bases fit TRBD1. The germline V gene has CDR1 LGHDT and CDR2 YNNKEL (reference sequence). The CDR3 has 17 amino acids. The junction had 12 bases not matched to a gene; V was cut back by 1 base and J by 4 bases. CDR3 sequence reads: CASSQAINQGGTYGYTF. In DNA form, the CDR3 reads TGTGCCAGCAGCCAAGCTATCAACCAGGGGGGAACCTATGGCTACACCTTC.